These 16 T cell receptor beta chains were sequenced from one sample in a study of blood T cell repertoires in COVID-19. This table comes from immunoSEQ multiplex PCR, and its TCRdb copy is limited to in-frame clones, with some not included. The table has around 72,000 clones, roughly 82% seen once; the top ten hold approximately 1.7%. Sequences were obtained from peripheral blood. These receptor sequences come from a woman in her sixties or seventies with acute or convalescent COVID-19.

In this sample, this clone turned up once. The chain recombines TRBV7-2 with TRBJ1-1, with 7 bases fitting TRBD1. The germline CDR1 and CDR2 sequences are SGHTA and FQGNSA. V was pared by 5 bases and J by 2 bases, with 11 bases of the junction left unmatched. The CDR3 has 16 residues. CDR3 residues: CASSLQGTAANTEAFF. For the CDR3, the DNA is TGTGCCAGCAGCCTCCAAGGGACAGCCGCAAACACTGAAGCTTTCTTT. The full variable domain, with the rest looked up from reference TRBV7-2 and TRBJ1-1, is GAGVSQSPSNKVTEKGKDVELRCDPISGHTALYWYRQSLGQGLEFLIYFQGNSAPDKSGLPSDRFSAERTGGSVSTLTIQRTQQEDSAVYLCASSLQGTAANTEAFFGQGTRLTVV.

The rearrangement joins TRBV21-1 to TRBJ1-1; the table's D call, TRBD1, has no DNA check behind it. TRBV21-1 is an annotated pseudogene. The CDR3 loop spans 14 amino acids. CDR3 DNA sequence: TGTGCCAGCAGCAAGACGACAGAGAACACTGAAGCTTTCTTT. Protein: CASSKTTENTEAFF.

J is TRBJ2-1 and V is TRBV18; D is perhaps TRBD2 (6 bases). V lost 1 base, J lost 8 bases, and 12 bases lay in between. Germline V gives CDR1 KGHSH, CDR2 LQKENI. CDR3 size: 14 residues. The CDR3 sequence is CASSPQRWDYEQFF. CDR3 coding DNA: TGTGCCAGCTCACCACAAAGGTGGGACTATGAGCAGTTCTTC.

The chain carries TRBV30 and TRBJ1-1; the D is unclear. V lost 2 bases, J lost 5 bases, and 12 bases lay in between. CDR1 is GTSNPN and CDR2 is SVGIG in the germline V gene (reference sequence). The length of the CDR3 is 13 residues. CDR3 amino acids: CAWSPYEGTEAFF. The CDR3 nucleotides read TGTGCCTGGAGTCCCTACGAGGGAACTGAAGCTTTCTTT. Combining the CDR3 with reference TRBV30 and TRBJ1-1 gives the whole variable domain SQTIHQWPATLVQPVGSPLSLECTVEGTSNPNLYWYRQAAGRGLQLLFYSVGIGQISSEVPQNLSASRPQDRQFILSSKKLLLSDSGFYLCAWSPYEGTEAFFGQGTRLTVV.

The CDR3 nucleotides read TGTGCCAGCAGCGTAGGGGCGGGTGGTATGAACACTGAAGCTTTCTTT. Protein sequence: CASSVGAGGMNTEAFF. This chain uses TRBV9 with TRBJ1-1; D not resolved. The length of the CDR3 is 16 residues. The germline V gene encodes CDR1 SGDLS and CDR2 YYNGEE. V was shortened by 0 bases and J by 0 bases, with 12 bases between the two germline ends.

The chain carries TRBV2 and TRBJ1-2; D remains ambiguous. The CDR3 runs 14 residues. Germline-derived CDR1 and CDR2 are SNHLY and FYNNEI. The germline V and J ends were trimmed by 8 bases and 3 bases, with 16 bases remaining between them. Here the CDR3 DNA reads TGTGCCAGCGTTAGGGAGTGGAGGTACTATGGCTACACCTTC. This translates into CASVREWRYYGYTF.

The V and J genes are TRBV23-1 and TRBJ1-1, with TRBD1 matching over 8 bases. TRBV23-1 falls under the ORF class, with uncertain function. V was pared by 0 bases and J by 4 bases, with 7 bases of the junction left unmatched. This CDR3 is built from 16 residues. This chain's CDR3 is CASSQSGTGPSTEAFF. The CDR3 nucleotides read TGCGCCAGCAGTCAATCGGGGACAGGTCCGAGCACTGAAGCTTTCTTT.

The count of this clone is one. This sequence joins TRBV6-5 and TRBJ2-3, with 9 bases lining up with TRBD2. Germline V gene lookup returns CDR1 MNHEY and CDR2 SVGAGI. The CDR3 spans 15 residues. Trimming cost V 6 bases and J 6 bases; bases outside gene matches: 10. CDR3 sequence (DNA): TGTGCCAGCAGATCGAGCGGGGGGAGGTCGGATACGCAGTATTTT. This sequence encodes CASRSSGGRSDTQYF.

For the CDR3, the DNA is TGTGCCAGCAGTGAAGCTTACCCCGAGGAACTGTTTTTT. Translation gives CASSEAYPEELFF. This rearrangement joins TRBV2 to TRBJ1-4; D is unclear. The germline V gene encodes CDR1 SNHLY and CDR2 FYNNEI. V lost 0 bases and J lost 12, with 11 bases in between. The CDR3 length is 13 residues.

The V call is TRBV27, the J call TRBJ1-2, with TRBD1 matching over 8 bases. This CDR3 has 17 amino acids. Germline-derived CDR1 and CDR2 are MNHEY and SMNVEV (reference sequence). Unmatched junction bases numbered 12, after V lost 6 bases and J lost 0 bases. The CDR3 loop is CASRSRGPNKPNYGYTF. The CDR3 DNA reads TGTGCCAGCAGATCCAGGGGGCCGAATAAACCTAACTATGGCTACACCTTC.

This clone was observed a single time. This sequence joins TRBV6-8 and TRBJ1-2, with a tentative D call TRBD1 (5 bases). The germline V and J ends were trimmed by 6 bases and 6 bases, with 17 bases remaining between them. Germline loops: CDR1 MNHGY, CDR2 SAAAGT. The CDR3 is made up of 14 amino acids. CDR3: CASSQTRGWDGYTF. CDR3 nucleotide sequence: TGTGCCAGCAGCCAAACACGGGGGTGGGATGGCTACACCTTC.

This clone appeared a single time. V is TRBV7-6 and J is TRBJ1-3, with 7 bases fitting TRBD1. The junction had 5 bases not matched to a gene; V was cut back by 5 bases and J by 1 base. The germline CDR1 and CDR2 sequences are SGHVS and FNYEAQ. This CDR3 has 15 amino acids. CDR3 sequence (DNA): TGTGCCAGCAGCCTCAAGGGACAGTCTGGAAACACCATATATTTT. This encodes CASSLKGQSGNTIYF.

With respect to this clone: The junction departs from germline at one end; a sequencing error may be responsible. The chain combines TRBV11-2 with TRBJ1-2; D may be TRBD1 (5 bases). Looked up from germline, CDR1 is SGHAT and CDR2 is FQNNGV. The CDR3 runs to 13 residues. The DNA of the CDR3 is TGTGCCAGCAGGAGAGAAGCGGGATTAGGGGTGAGCTTC. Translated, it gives CASRREAGLGVSF.

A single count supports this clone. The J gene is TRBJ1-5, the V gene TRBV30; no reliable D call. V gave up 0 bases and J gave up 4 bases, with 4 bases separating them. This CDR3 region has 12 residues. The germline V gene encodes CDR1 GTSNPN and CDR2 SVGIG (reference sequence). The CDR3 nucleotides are TGTGCCTGGAGTGTACGGAATCAGCCCCAGCATTTT. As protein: CAWSVRNQPQHF.

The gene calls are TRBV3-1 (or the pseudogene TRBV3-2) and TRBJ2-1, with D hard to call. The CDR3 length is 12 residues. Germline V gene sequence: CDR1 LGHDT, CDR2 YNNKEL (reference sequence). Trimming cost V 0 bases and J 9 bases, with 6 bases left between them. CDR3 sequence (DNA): TGTGCCAGCAGCCAAGAGGGCCGTGAGCAGTTCTTC. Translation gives CASSQEGREQFF.

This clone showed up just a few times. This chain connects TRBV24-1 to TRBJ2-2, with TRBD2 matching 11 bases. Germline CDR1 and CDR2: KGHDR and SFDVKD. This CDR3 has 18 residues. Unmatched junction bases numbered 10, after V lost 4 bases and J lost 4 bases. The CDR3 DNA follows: TGTGCCACCAGTGAACACGGGACTAGCGGATATTCCACCGGGGAGCTGTTTTTT. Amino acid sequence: CATSEHGTSGYSTGELFF.